The sequence of this T cell receptor (beta chain) was determined in a study of cytomegalovirus exposure and HLA in healthy donors. The CDR3 length is 14 residues. Germline loops: CDR1 MGHRA, CDR2 YSYEKL. Trimming pared 3 bases from V and 5 bases from J, leaving 13 bases between. Points from the study as a whole: V- and J-gene trimming in TCR beta was tied to a missense DCLRE1C variant by an analysis performed later. Indistinguishability led to the exclusion of some V segments, TRBV6-2 and TRBV6-3 included. As was reported, the HLA-A and HLA-B alleles of most subjects were accurately predicted from TCR beta sequences.

Comment on this clone: Its cognate antigen is unknown.

Amplification used 60 Vbeta primers and 13 Jbeta primers. TCRdb's table, derived via immunoSEQ multiplex PCR, lists solely in-frame clones and lacks some. The sample includes about 150,000 clones, approximately 77% of them seen just once. The clonotype originates from a man aged 18 to 35 in good health and CMV-seronegative. This chain joins TRBV4-1 and TRBJ2-5, with a weak D call TRBD1 (6 bases). What was sequenced was PBMCs. The CDR3 DNA sequence: TGCGCCAGCAGCCAGGCTGGGGGCGAGGAGACCCAGTACTTC. It yields the protein CASSQAGGEETQYF.